This T cell receptor beta chain was sequenced during a study of response to subunit inactivated influenza vaccine listed by TCRdb under 2018. With regard to the full study: The study used deep quantitative T cell receptor repertoire profiling to track responses to a trivalent subunit inactivated influenza vaccine.

Trimming removed 6 bases from V and 9 bases from J; the gene matches leave 9 bases unexplained. Including the terminal cysteine and phenylalanine, the CDR3 comprises 14 residues. Only CDR3 DNA remains: 42 bases, in frame from the first base. For CDR1 and CDR2, the germline V gene (reference sequence) lists SEHNR and FQNEAQ. Note on this clonotype: Its binding antigen is unknown. There are no base qualities to consult, and no much larger clone falls within one base.

Library generation was performed with RT-PCR. TCRdb records Illumina HiSeq 2500 as the sequencer. In TCRdb, the public reads were trimmed at Q25 with fastp and aligned with MiXCR, with productive beta chains retained. Rows with one shared CDR3 protein collapse into an entry with the most common genes and DNA. The sample includes 150,000 to 200,000 distinct CDR3 sequences, with approximately 12% observed a single time. The ten largest clonotypes hold about 31% of the sample. Points the paper makes about the study in general: It was suggested by the authors that each seasonal influenza vaccination may recruit only a limited number of new T cells.

The same specimen was also included in a second study, on T cells expressing NK-cell markers. That second report states: The TCR beta cDNA libraries were made using 5'RACE template switching, a step that added both a universal primer site and unique molecular identifiers. Eight donors provided sorted CD3+CD56+NKG2C+, CD3+CD56+NKG2C- and CD3+CD56-NKG2C+ T-cell subsets, whose TCR beta-chain repertoires were profiled. Among the eight sequenced donors, only one was HCMV-seronegative, while the other seven were HCMV-seropositive. In several experiments an anti-gammadeltaTCR antibody was added to restrict sorting to alphabetaTCR-expressing T cells. For 6 or 7 donors, the dominant CD3+CD56+NKG2C+ clonotypes were among the top 10 CD8+ clonotypes and accounted for 1.0-7.0% of CD8+ T cells. Those dominant clonotypes were again the most abundant among CD3+CD56-NKG2C+ cells in a handful of donors, at roughly 28.3-65%. Whether the expanded NKG2C-expressing T cell clones were specific for HCMV antigens was left unclear. All eight donors whose samples were sequenced were randomly selected healthy volunteers, three of them men and five women. To determine HCMV serostatus, a commercial ELISA kit was used to detect HCMV-specific IgG in serum. Peripheral blood mononuclear cells were isolated from blood by Ficoll density gradient centrifugation. Using Miltenyi isolation kits, CD4+ and CD8+ T cells were isolated from PBMC through magnetic immunoseparation. cDNA synthesis was primed from the TCR beta constant segment and was followed by two successive PCR amplification steps. Libraries were sequenced as 2 x 150 bp reads on Illumina HiSeq 2000/2500, MiSeq or NextSeq. MIGEC handled demultiplexing of the reads and grouping by UMI, while MiTCR was used to assemble and quantify clonotypes. To exclude erroneous sequences, only TCR cDNA sequences supported by at least two reads were retained. Downstream repertoire analysis used the tcR package, and clonotypes were matched across fractions by CDR3 nucleotide sequence plus V segment. VDJmatch was used to annotate antigen specificity against VDJdb, with one amino acid substitution in CDR3 allowed.

The rearrangement joined TRBV7-9 to TRBJ2-3; 10 bases in between match TRBD1. The sequencing here drew on CD8+ T cells sorted from PBMCs, taken 11 to 12 days after vaccination. This receptor was obtained from a man aged 50-59 years who received an inactivated influenza vaccine. Donor details come from another sample of the same person, matched by shared clones. The CDR3 protein: CASSLPGQGNTQYF. The bases read TGTGCCAGCAGTCTCCCGGGACAGGGGAACACGCAGTATTTT.